Below are 23 T cell receptor beta chains sequenced from a single sample in a study of vaccination and CD4 T cells after COVID-19. Sequencing of DNA taken from cultured CD4+ T cells relied on the Oncomine TCR Beta short-read assay. TCRdb reprocessed the PCR reads via MiXCR and lists one record per CDR3 protein. The table records some 10,000 distinct CDR3 sequences, around 40% of them present only once. What these receptors recognize is not known. Treatment meaning: roughly nine-day PBMC culture with coronavirus spike peptide pools or control peptides (ViraFEST assay). The sample was CD4+ T cells from blood, cultured in vitro. The receptors here all came from a human donor who had recovered from COVID-19.

The chain recombines TRBV30 with TRBJ1-4; no clear D. CDR1 is GTSNPN and CDR2 is SVGIG in the germline V gene (reference sequence). Trimming shortened V by 3 bases and J by 0 bases, and 5 bases separated the two germline ends. The CDR3 has 13 residues. For the CDR3, the DNA is TGTGCCTGGAGCGGGACAACTAATGAAAAACTGTTTTTT. Translation gives CAWSGTTNEKLFF.

This chain uses TRBV11-2 with TRBJ2-7, with TRBD1 identical over 7 bases. The CDR3 contains 13 residues. The V and J ends lost 2 bases and 4 bases, in that order; junction bases with no gene match: 2. The germline V gene has CDR1 SGHAT and CDR2 FQNNGV. The CDR3 is CASSLNRGYEQYF. CDR3 DNA sequence: TGTGCCAGCAGCTTAAACAGGGGTTACGAGCAGTACTTC.

The chain joins TRBV12-3 or TRBV12-4 to TRBJ1-3; TRBD1 matches at 7 bases. The V gene end was trimmed by 6 bases and the J gene end by 0 bases; junction bases not matched to a gene: 14. This CDR3 is 18 amino acids long. CDR3 protein: CASSRAGTALFSGNTIYF. Written as DNA, the CDR3 is TGTGCCAGCAGCCGCGCCGGGACAGCCCTTTTCTCTGGAAACACCATATATTTT.

The V call is TRBV6-1, the J call TRBJ2-5, with 13 bases matching TRBD2. Losses at the gene ends were 4 bases for V and 3 bases for J; bases not matched to a gene: 8. Germline V gene sequence: CDR1 MNHNS, CDR2 SASEGT. There are 17 residues in the CDR3. The CDR3 protein is CASSVTYTSGGEETQYF. The CDR3 bases are TGTGCCAGCAGTGTAACGTATACTAGCGGGGGGGAAGAGACCCAGTACTTC.

The chain recombines TRBV6-4 with TRBJ2-5; a possible D gene is TRBD2 (6 bases). Trimming pared 8 bases from V and 5 bases from J, leaving 9 bases between. This CDR3 is built from 11 residues. Per germline, CDR1 MRHNA and CDR2 SNTAGT. The CDR3 sequence is CASDRGETQYF. CDR3 nucleotide sequence: TGTGCCAGCGACCGGGGGGAGACCCAGTACTTC.

This clonotype has just one count. The CDR3 sequence is CASSAQAGGAAGELFF. Here the CDR3 DNA reads TGCGCCAGCAGCGCTCAAGCGGGGGGGGCCGCCGGGGAGCTGTTTTTT. The chain uses TRBV5-1 and TRBJ2-2; 10 nucleotides match TRBD2. The germline gives CDR1 SGHRS, CDR2 YFSETQ. The CDR3 sequence is 16 residues long. The ends lost 4 bases at V and 6 bases at J; junction bases unmatched: 9.

The rearrangement uses TRBV20-1 and TRBJ2-1; D is possibly TRBD2 (6 bases). Per the germline V gene, CDR1 is DFQATT and CDR2 is SNEGSKA (reference sequence). The CDR3 has 13 residues. V lost 5 bases, J lost 4 bases, and 12 bases lay in between. CDR3 sequence: CSAAGTLYNEQFF. The CDR3 bases are TGCAGTGCTGCCGGGACTCTATACAATGAGCAGTTCTTC.

This rearrangement joins TRBV3-1 to TRBJ2-7; 10 bases match TRBD1. The germline CDR1 and CDR2 sequences are LGHDT and YNNKEL (reference sequence). The ends lost 2 bases at V and 3 bases at J; junction bases unmatched: 13. CDR3 length: 18 amino acids. The CDR3 region has the DNA TGTGCCAGCAGCCAAAGGGCTTGGGGACAGGGGCCCAACTACGAGCAGTACTTC. Translating it yields CASSQRAWGQGPNYEQYF.

CDR3 in amino acids: CASSYSIVFTFLNTEAFF. For the CDR3, the DNA is TGTGCCAGCAGTTACTCGATAGTCTTCACTTTCCTCAACACTGAAGCTTTCTTT. The V and J genes are TRBV6-2 or TRBV6-3 and TRBJ1-1, with D hard to call. CDR3 length equals 18 residues. Trimming took off 0 bases at V and 2 bases at J, with 19 bases between the two ends. Germline V CDR1 and CDR2: MNHEY, SVGEGT.

The chain joins TRBV5-4 to TRBJ1-1; D perhaps matches TRBD1 (5 bases). Trimming shortened V by 6 bases and J by 0 bases, and 15 bases separated the two germline ends. Germline V gene sequence: CDR1 SGHNT, CDR2 YYREEE (reference sequence). The CDR3 runs 15 residues. This CDR3 reads CASTPPGALNTEAFF. Here the CDR3 DNA reads TGTGCCAGCACCCCACCTGGGGCTTTGAACACTGAAGCTTTCTTT.

This clonotype has only a few counts. The chain recombines TRBV6-1 with TRBJ1-1; D perhaps matches TRBD1 (5 bases). CDR3 length equals 17 residues. Germline-derived CDR1 and CDR2 are MNHNS and SASEGT. The ends were cut back, 8 bases at V and 3 bases at J, with 25 bases in the middle. CDR3 region: CASYIRIPRAGYTEAFF. CDR3 nucleotides: TGTGCCAGCTATATCCGTATCCCCAGGGCGGGGTACACTGAAGCTTTCTTT.

This clonotype was observed once. The chain couples TRBV6-2 or TRBV6-3 to TRBJ2-7, with TRBD1 identical over 10 bases. The germline V gene has CDR1 MNHEY and CDR2 SVGEGT. CDR3 length equals 15 residues. After removal of 7 bases from V and 2 bases from J, the junction contained 8 bases not matched to a gene. CDR3 region: CASIIGTGVTYEQYF. As DNA, the CDR3 is TGTGCCAGCATTATAGGGACAGGGGTTACCTACGAGCAGTACTTC.

V and J are TRBV7-9 and TRBJ2-5, with 8 nucleotides matching TRBD1. Per germline, CDR1 SEHNR and CDR2 FQNEAQ (reference sequence). This CDR3 region has 16 residues. Trimming at V came to 5 bases and at J to 5 bases, leaving 13 bases not matched to a gene. CDR3 DNA sequence: TGTGCCAGCAGCCTCTGGACAGGGAAAGTTTTGGAGACCCAGTACTTC. It is translated as CASSLWTGKVLETQYF. Supplemented by reference TRBV7-9 and TRBJ2-5, the full variable domain reads DTGVSQNPRHKITKRGQNVTFRCDPISEHNRLYWYRQTLGQGPEFLTYFQNEAQLEKSRLLSDRFSAERPKGSFSTLEIQRTEQGDSAMYLCASSLWTGKVLETQYFGPGTRLLVL.

This clonotype was counted a few times. V usage is TRBV18 and J usage is TRBJ2-5; maybe TRBD2 (5 bases). This CDR3 spans 14 amino acids. The germline gives CDR1 KGHSH, CDR2 LQKENI. V lost 3 bases to trimming and J lost 2 bases, with 10 bases between them. CDR3 sequence reads: CASSPASGQETQYF. CDR3 sequence (DNA): TGTGCCAGCTCACCGGCCAGCGGACAAGAGACCCAGTACTTC.

This clonotype was seen a handful of times. The J gene is TRBJ1-5, the V gene TRBV7-8; a weak D match, TRBD1 (6 bases). The CDR3 has 15 amino acids. The germline CDR1 and CDR2 sequences are SGHVS and FQNEAQ. With 2 bases removed from V and 5 bases from J, the gap between germline ends came to 13 bases. CDR3 bases: TGTGCCAGCAGCTTATCCTGGGGGGCGGATCAGCCCCAGCATTTT. This sequence encodes CASSLSWGADQPQHF.

This rearrangement joins TRBV14 to TRBJ1-1; 10 bases are a match to TRBD1. CDR1 and CDR2 from the germline V gene are SGHDN and FVKESK. The CDR3 has 17 amino acids. The V segment lost 0 bases and the J segment 10 bases; nucleotides outside the gene matches: 14. CDR3 amino acids: CASSQDGTGAAGGGAFF. CDR3 coding DNA: TGTGCCAGCAGCCAAGATGGGACAGGGGCCGCCGGCGGCGGAGCTTTCTTT.

This chain uses TRBV6-5 with TRBJ2-2; D remains ambiguous. CDR1 MNHEY and CDR2 SVGAGI come from the germline V gene. This CDR3 has 16 amino acids. Trimming cost V 2 bases and J 5 bases, with 15 bases left between them. The CDR3 loop is CASSYQSRTPTGELFF. In DNA, the CDR3 is TGTGCCAGCAGTTACCAGTCGCGGACGCCGACCGGGGAGCTGTTTTTT.

By proportion, this clonotype is large. The rearrangement joins TRBV6-1 to TRBJ1-6; 10 positions match TRBD1. This CDR3 spans 14 amino acids. CDR1 MNHNS and CDR2 SASEGT come from the germline V gene. V lost 4 bases, J lost 7 bases, and 1 base stayed unmatched. Here the CDR3 reads CASSAGQGNSPLHF. The CDR3 region has the DNA TGTGCCAGCAGTGCGGGACAGGGGAATTCACCCCTCCACTTT.

Comments on this clonotype: A read error may produce the germline difference seen at one junction end. This chain connects TRBV6-5 to TRBJ1-2; no firm D call. In germline, CDR1 is MNHEY, CDR2 SVGAGI. This CDR3 region has 14 residues. The CDR3 spells CASSSLSSNYDYTF. The CDR3 DNA follows: TGTGCCAGCAGTTCCCTAAGCAGTAACTATGACTACACCTTC.

This clonotype was recorded a few times. The rearrangement uses TRBV25-1 and TRBJ1-5; 8 nucleotides align to TRBD1. With V trimmed by 1 base and J by 7 bases, 15 bases remained unmatched. This CDR3 has 18 residues. Germline CDR1 is MGHDK and CDR2 is SYGVNS. In DNA form, the CDR3 reads TGTGCCAGCAGTGAATGTGTTACCCGGGACAGGAGGAACCAGCCCCAGCATTTT. Translating it yields CASSECVTRDRRNQPQHF.

This clonotype counts as large. The CDR3 DNA reads as TGTGCCAGCAGCTTAGGACCCTCGGGGGAGCAGTTCTTC. Amino acid sequence: CASSLGPSGEQFF. The gene calls are TRBV7-8 and TRBJ2-1; D may be TRBD2 (5 bases). Germline CDR1 is SGHVS and CDR2 is FQNEAQ. The CDR3 loop spans 13 amino acids. Trimming left V 1 base short and J 10 bases short, with 11 bases between.

The chain couples TRBV7-9 to TRBJ1-1; TRBD1 aligns across 8 bases. Germline trimming cut 2 bases from V and 6 bases from J; bases unmatched to any gene: 11. CDR3 size: 16 residues. Germline V gene sequence: CDR1 SEHNR, CDR2 FQNEAQ (reference sequence). The CDR3 DNA is TGTGCCAGCAGCTTAAGGGGGGACAGGCTCAAGGCTGAAGCTTTCTTT. This sequence encodes CASSLRGDRLKAEAFF.

V and J are TRBV7-2 and TRBJ2-3; tentatively, D is TRBD1 or TRBD2 (5 bases each). With 4 bases removed from V and 5 bases from J, the gap between germline ends came to 13 bases. Germline values: CDR1 SGHTA, CDR2 FQGNSA. There are 14 residues in the CDR3. CDR3 residues: CASSSGLGRDTQYF. Here the CDR3 DNA reads TGTGCCAGCAGCTCGGGGCTAGGGAGAGATACGCAGTATTTT.